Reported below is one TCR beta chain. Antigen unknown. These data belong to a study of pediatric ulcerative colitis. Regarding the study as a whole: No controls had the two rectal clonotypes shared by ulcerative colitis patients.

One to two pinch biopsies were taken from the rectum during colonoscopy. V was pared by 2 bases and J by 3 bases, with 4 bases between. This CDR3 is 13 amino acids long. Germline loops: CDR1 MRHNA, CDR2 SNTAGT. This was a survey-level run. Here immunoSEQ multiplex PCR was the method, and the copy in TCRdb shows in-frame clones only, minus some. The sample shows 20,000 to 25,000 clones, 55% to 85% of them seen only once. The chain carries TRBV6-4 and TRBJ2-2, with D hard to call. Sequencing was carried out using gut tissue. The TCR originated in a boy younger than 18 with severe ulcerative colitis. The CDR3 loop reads CASSDADTGELFF. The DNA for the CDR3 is TGTGCCAGCAGTGACGCGGACACCGGGGAGCTGTTTTTT.